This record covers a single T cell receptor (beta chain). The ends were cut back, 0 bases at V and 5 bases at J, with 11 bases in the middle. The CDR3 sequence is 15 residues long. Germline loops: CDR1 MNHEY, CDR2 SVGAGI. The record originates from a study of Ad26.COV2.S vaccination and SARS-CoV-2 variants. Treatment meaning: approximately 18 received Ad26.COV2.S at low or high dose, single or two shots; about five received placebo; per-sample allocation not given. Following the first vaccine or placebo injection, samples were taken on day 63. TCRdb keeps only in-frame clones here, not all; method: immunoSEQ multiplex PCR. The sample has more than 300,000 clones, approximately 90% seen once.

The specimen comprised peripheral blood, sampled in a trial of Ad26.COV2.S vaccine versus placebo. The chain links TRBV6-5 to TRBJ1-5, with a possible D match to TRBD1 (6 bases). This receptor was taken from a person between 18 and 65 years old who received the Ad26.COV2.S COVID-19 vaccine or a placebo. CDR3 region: CASSYSHRADQPQHF. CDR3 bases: TGTGCCAGCAGTTACTCGCACAGGGCGGATCAGCCCCAGCATTTT.